The clone carrying this T cell receptor beta chain has just one count. What it binds is not known. Germline CDR1 MDHEN, CDR2 SYDVKM. Trimming pared 6 bases from V and 0 bases from J, leaving 15 bases between. The CDR3 consists of 15 residues. The source of the sample is a study of OX40 agonist ivuxolimab in advanced cancers. Across the whole study: Patients were dosed with the agonistic anti-OX40 (CD134) antibody ivuxolimab. Study-wide results and limits: On average, a greater number of expanded clones characterised CD8+ T cells relative to CD4+. Within 6 weeks, CD4+ and CD8+ blood T cells expanded clonally at 0.1 to 3.0 mg/kg. The specificity for antigen of the expanded peripheral T cells was not determined.

Repertoires were generated with immunoSEQ multiplex PCR, while TCRdb's copy carries only in-frame clones and drops some. The sample carries fewer than 75,000 clones, about nine tenths recorded once. V is TRBV28 and J is TRBJ2-7; weak D call: TRBD2 (6 bases). The sequence was collected from an adult with an advanced solid tumor such as melanoma, head and neck, liver or kidney cancer. The input for sequencing was CD4+ or CD8+ T cells sorted from blood, taken in a trial of the OX40 agonist ivuxolimab. The CDR3 nucleotides read TGTGCCAGCAGAAAAGGGACGGAGGGCTCCTACGAGCAGTACTTC. This translates into CASRKGTEGSYEQYF.